Following are 30 T cell receptor beta chains from one sample sequenced in a study of cytomegalovirus exposure and HLA in healthy donors. PCR primers comprised 60 Vbeta and 13 Jbeta primers. Assay: immunoSEQ multiplex PCR; the TCRdb copy retains only in-frame clones and omits some. The data hold 110,000 to 150,000 clones, with about two thirds observed a single time. Sequenced: PBMCs. These receptors all come from a man in his sixties in good health and CMV-seronegative.

This sequence joins TRBV5-6 and TRBJ2-7; TRBD1 agrees at 8 bases. Trimming at V came to 4 bases and at J to 4 bases, leaving 10 bases not matched to a gene. Germline V lookup: CDR1 SGHDT, CDR2 YYEEEE. The CDR3 length is 15 residues. Written as DNA, the CDR3 is TGTGCCAGCAGCCCGCGACAGGGGTTATCGTACGAGCAGTACTTC. Protein product: CASSPRQGLSYEQYF.

The V and J genes are TRBV7-8 and TRBJ2-7, with 9 nucleotides matching TRBD1. Germline V gene lookup returns CDR1 SGHVS and CDR2 FQNEAQ. V trimming: 1 base; J trimming: 3 bases; junction bases outside the gene matches: 7. The CDR3 covers 16 residues. The chain's CDR3 is CASSLEGTGLRYEQYF. The CDR3 DNA sequence: TGTGCCAGCAGCTTAGAGGGGACAGGGTTGCGCTACGAGCAGTACTTC.

This chain uses TRBV28 with TRBJ2-6; 7 nucleotides align to TRBD1. Germline V gene sequence: CDR1 MDHEN, CDR2 SYDVKM. CDR3 size: 16 residues. With 8 bases clipped from V and 3 bases from J, the junction kept 10 bases outside the gene matches. DNA for the CDR3: TGTGCCAGCCGAACAGGGGCATTGTTTGGGGCCAACGTCCTGACTTTC. It specifies CASRTGALFGANVLTF. Supplemented by reference TRBV28 and TRBJ2-6, the full variable domain reads DVKVTQSSRYLVKRTGEKVFLECVQDMDHENMFWYRQDPGLGLRLIYFSYDVKMKEKGDIPEGYSVSREKKERFSLILESASTNQTSMYLCASRTGALFGANVLTFGAGSRLTVL.

The chain employs TRBV9 and TRBJ2-1; D gene unclear. V was shortened by 8 bases and J by 5 bases, with 8 bases between the two germline ends. Per germline, CDR1 SGDLS and CDR2 YYNGEE. This CDR3 region has 11 residues. The CDR3 loop is CASRSNNEQFF. CDR3 nucleotides: TGTGCCAGTCGGAGCAACAATGAGCAGTTCTTC.

J is TRBJ2-1 and V is TRBV9; 8 nucleotides line up with TRBD2. The CDR3 contains 15 residues. V gave up 1 base and J gave up 5 bases; unmatched junction bases: 5. Germline V gene sequence: CDR1 SGDLS, CDR2 YYNGEE. The CDR3 DNA is TGTGCCAGCAGCGTAACCGGACTAGCTGACAATGAGCAGTTCTTC. Protein product: CASSVTGLADNEQFF. Full variable domain (rest looked up from reference TRBV9 and TRBJ2-1): DSGVTQTPKHLITATGQRVTLRCSPRSGDLSVYWYQQSLDQGLQFLIQYYNGEERAKGNILERFSAQQFPDLHSELNLSSLELGDSALYFCASSVTGLADNEQFFGPGTRLTVL.

CDR3 in DNA: TGCGCCAGCAGCCAAACCCCGGCGGGGGGGGAGCAGTACTTC. Amino acid sequence: CASSQTPAGGEQYF. The V gene is TRBV4-3, the J gene TRBJ2-7; TRBD2 agrees at 9 bases. The CDR3 runs 14 residues. Trimming removed 2 bases from V and 7 bases from J; junction bases left unmatched: 6. Germline lookup yields CDR1 LGHNA and CDR2 YSLEER.

The CDR3 region has the DNA TGTGCCAGCAGCCAGCCCGGAGGGGCGGGCACCGGGGAGCTGTTTTTT. It translates to CASSQPGGAGTGELFF. The V call is TRBV4-2, the J call TRBJ2-2; TRBD2 might be the D (6 bases). Germline CDR1 and CDR2: LGHNA and YNFKEQ. This CDR3 comprises 16 residues. The V gene lost 3 bases and the J gene lost 4 bases, with 15 bases spanning the gap.

This clone appeared a few times. The rearrangement joins TRBV5-4 to TRBJ2-7, with 7 positions matching TRBD2. Germline V lookup: CDR1 SGHNT, CDR2 YYREEE (reference sequence). The CDR3 totals 15 residues. Losses at the gene ends were 2 bases for V and 0 bases for J; bases not matched to a gene: 5. The CDR3 here is CASSFSGPSSYEQYF. In DNA, the CDR3 is TGTGCCAGCAGCTTTAGCGGGCCCAGCTCCTACGAGCAGTACTTC.

This sequence joins TRBV5-1 and TRBJ1-5; 9 positions agree with TRBD1. The germline gives CDR1 SGHRS, CDR2 YFSETQ. The V segment lost 0 bases and the J segment 2 bases; nucleotides outside the gene matches: 3. The CDR3 has 16 amino acids. CDR3 in amino acids: CASSLGGDRGNQPQHF. The CDR3 nucleotides are TGCGCCAGCAGCTTGGGGGGGGACAGGGGCAATCAGCCCCAGCATTTT.

This sequence joins TRBV9 and TRBJ1-1; D is uncertain. CDR3 length: 13 residues. Deletions cut 0 bases from V and 4 bases from J, with 7 bases between. Germline CDR1 reads SGDLS; CDR2 reads YYNGEE. CDR3 region: CASSVDRSTEAFF. CDR3 in DNA: TGTGCCAGCAGCGTAGATCGTTCCACTGAAGCTTTCTTT. Looking up the rest from reference TRBV9 and TRBJ1-1 gives the full variable domain: DSGVTQTPKHLITATGQRVTLRCSPRSGDLSVYWYQQSLDQGLQFLIQYYNGEERAKGNILERFSAQQFPDLHSELNLSSLELGDSALYFCASSVDRSTEAFFGQGTRLTVV.

V usage is TRBV7-3 and J usage is TRBJ2-1, with TRBD2 matching over 13 bases. Germline CDR1 is SGHTA and CDR2 is FQGTGA. The CDR3 is made up of 15 amino acids. The trim removed 3 bases at V and 6 bases at J, leaving 2 bases unmatched. The CDR3 sequence is CASSFGTSGTNEQFF. CDR3 DNA: TGTGCCAGCAGCTTCGGGACTAGCGGGACCAATGAGCAGTTCTTC.

The chain uses TRBV11-2 and TRBJ2-5; tentatively, D is TRBD2 (5 bases). CDR3 length: 14 residues. V lost 0 bases and J lost 9, with 14 bases in between. Germline V gives CDR1 SGHAT, CDR2 FQNNGV. The CDR3 coding sequence is TGTGCCAGCAGCTTAGACACCCCTACGGAGGCCCAGTACTTC. The encoded protein is CASSLDTPTEAQYF.

This clone was observed a handful of times. CDR3 amino acids: CASSYSTGRANVLTF. CDR3 bases: TGTGCCAGCAGTTACTCGACAGGGAGGGCCAACGTCCTGACTTTC. This chain links TRBV6-5 with TRBJ2-6; 7 bases match TRBD1. The CDR3 is 15 residues long. Trimming at V came to 0 bases and at J to 5 bases, leaving 1 base not matched to a gene. In germline, CDR1 is MNHEY, CDR2 SVGAGI.

The chain employs TRBV14 and TRBJ1-1; TRBD1 might be the D (6 bases). Trimming removed 0 bases at V and 0 bases at J, with 11 bases between. In germline, CDR1 is SGHDN, CDR2 FVKESK. This CDR3 comprises 16 residues. CDR3 DNA: TGTGCCAGCAGCCAAGACTTGGGGGCCGTGAACACTGAAGCTTTCTTT. This codes for CASSQDLGAVNTEAFF.

V is TRBV19 and J is TRBJ1-2, with a weak D call TRBD1 (5 bases). Germline V gene sequence: CDR1 LNHDA, CDR2 SQIVND (reference sequence). The CDR3 runs to 12 residues. V lost 3 bases and J 8 bases, leaving 10 bases between the germline ends. The DNA of the CDR3 is TGTGCCAGTAGTATCTCAGGGCACGGCTACACCTTC. It codes for CASSISGHGYTF. Full variable domain (remainder filled in from reference TRBV19 and TRBJ1-2): DGGITQSPKYLFRKEGQNVTLSCEQNLNHDAMYWYRQDPGQGLRLIYYSQIVNDFQKGDIAEGYSVSREKKESFPLTVTSAQKNPTAFYLCASSISGHGYTFGSGTRLTVV.

V gene TRBV9 combines with J gene TRBJ2-6; D is unresolved. Per the germline V gene, CDR1 is SGDLS and CDR2 is YYNGEE. Trimming removed 0 bases at V and 12 bases at J, with 10 bases between. The CDR3 extends over 13 amino acids. The CDR3 loop is CASSVAGRTVLTF. CDR3 DNA: TGTGCCAGCAGCGTAGCTGGCCGCACCGTCCTGACTTTC. The complete variable domain, with remaining parts taken from reference TRBV9 and TRBJ2-6, reads DSGVTQTPKHLITATGQRVTLRCSPRSGDLSVYWYQQSLDQGLQFLIQYYNGEERAKGNILERFSAQQFPDLHSELNLSSLELGDSALYFCASSVAGRTVLTFGAGSRLTVL.

This chain connects TRBV5-6 to TRBJ2-3; 8 bases are a match to TRBD1. The germline V gene encodes CDR1 SGHDT and CDR2 YYEEEE. V gave up 8 bases and J gave up 5 bases; unmatched junction bases: 10. CDR3 length equals 14 residues. CDR3 coding DNA: TGTGCCAGTGTGGCAGGGGGCATTGGAGATACGCAGTATTTT. Protein product: CASVAGGIGDTQYF.

The V gene is TRBV29-1, the J gene TRBJ2-3, with 8 bases lining up with TRBD1. The germline V gene encodes CDR1 SQVTM and CDR2 ANQGSEA. After removal of 3 bases from V and 2 bases from J, the junction contained 10 bases not matched to a gene. The CDR3 contains 16 residues. The CDR3: CSVEPGDRRNTDTQYF. The CDR3 DNA reads TGCAGCGTTGAGCCAGGGGACAGGAGAAACACAGATACGCAGTATTTT.

The CDR3 DNA reads TGTGCCAGCAGTTTACCGGGAGGCAATCAGCCCCAGCATTTT. Its protein product is CASSLPGGNQPQHF. The chain uses TRBV28 and TRBJ1-5; no clear D. V lost 2 bases and J 2 bases, leaving 7 bases between the germline ends. Germline CDR1 and CDR2: MDHEN and SYDVKM. This CDR3 region has 14 residues.

The chain carries TRBV30 and TRBJ2-5; D possibly corresponds to TRBD2 (5 bases). The CDR3 covers 15 residues. From germline, CDR1 is GTSNPN and CDR2 SVGIG (reference sequence). V gave up 3 bases and J gave up 1 base, with 15 bases separating them. The CDR3 DNA reads as TGTGCCTGGAGCCGCTTAAGGACTGTCCAAGAGACCCAGTACTTC. Its translation is CAWSRLRTVQETQYF. The full variable domain, completed using reference TRBV30 and TRBJ2-5, is SQTIHQWPATLVQPVGSPLSLECTVEGTSNPNLYWYRQAAGRGLQLLFYSVGIGQISSEVPQNLSASRPQDRQFILSSKKLLLSDSGFYLCAWSRLRTVQETQYFGPGTRLLVL.

This clone was detected only a few times. The chain uses TRBV4-3 and TRBJ2-1; 13 bases match TRBD2. After removal of 4 bases from V and 0 bases from J, the junction contained 3 bases not matched to a gene. Germline V CDR1 and CDR2: LGHNA, YSLEER. This CDR3 has 17 amino acids. CDR3 region: CASSPGTSGISYNEQFF. CDR3 in DNA: TGCGCCAGCAGCCCAGGGACTAGCGGGATCTCCTACAATGAGCAGTTCTTC.

This clone occurred a few times. V is TRBV9 and J is TRBJ1-4; no clear D gene. There are 15 residues in the CDR3. With 0 bases removed from V and 3 bases from J, the gap between germline ends came to 9 bases. The V gene's germline CDR1 is SGDLS and CDR2 YYNGEE. The CDR3 sequence is CASSVVGGSNEKLFF. In nucleotides, the CDR3 is TGTGCCAGCAGCGTAGTCGGCGGGTCTAATGAAAAACTGTTTTTT.

CDR3 DNA: TGTGCCAGCTCCCCAGGGAAACCCACTAGCGGGAGACCGCGCGAGCAGTACTTC. Translated, it gives CASSPGKPTSGRPREQYF. This chain connects TRBV18 to TRBJ2-7, with 11 bases that match TRBD2. Per the germline V gene, CDR1 is KGHSH and CDR2 is LQKENI. With V trimmed by 6 bases and J by 6 bases, 19 bases remained unmatched. The CDR3 has 18 amino acids.

The chain recombines TRBV28 with TRBJ2-1, with 7 bases lining up with TRBD1. The CDR3 is 16 residues long. Germline V gives CDR1 MDHEN, CDR2 SYDVKM. V lost 6 bases, J lost 1 base, and 9 bases stayed unmatched. Here the CDR3 reads CASSLTGQQSYNEQFF. CDR3 coding DNA: TGTGCCAGCAGCCTTACGGGACAGCAATCCTACAATGAGCAGTTCTTC.

This clone was seen only a few times. J is TRBJ2-3 and V is TRBV9, with unresolved D. This CDR3 comprises 15 residues. With 3 bases removed from V and 5 bases from J, the gap between germline ends came to 16 bases. The germline V gene encodes CDR1 SGDLS and CDR2 YYNGEE. The CDR3 DNA is TGTGCCAGCAGCGGTCTGGGTGAGCTAGTAGATACGCAGTATTTT. This translates into CASSGLGELVDTQYF. The full variable domain, with the rest looked up from reference TRBV9 and TRBJ2-3, is DSGVTQTPKHLITATGQRVTLRCSPRSGDLSVYWYQQSLDQGLQFLIQYYNGEERAKGNILERFSAQQFPDLHSELNLSSLELGDSALYFCASSGLGELVDTQYFGPGTRLTVL.

The chain recombines TRBV5-4 with TRBJ2-5; 7 bases align to TRBD1. The CDR3 consists of 14 residues. V was pared by 4 bases and J by 3 bases, with 6 bases of the junction left unmatched. CDR1 is SGHNT and CDR2 is YYREEE in the germline V gene (reference sequence). CDR3 in DNA: TGTGCCAGCAGCCCTGCCGGGACAGAAGAGACCCAGTACTTC. The encoded protein is CASSPAGTEETQYF. Full variable domain (remainder filled in from reference TRBV5-4 and TRBJ2-5): ETGVTQSPTHLIKTRGQQVTLRCSSQSGHNTVSWYQQALGQGPQFIFQYYREEENGRGNFPPRFSGLQFPNYSSELNVNALELDDSALYLCASSPAGTEETQYFGPGTRLLVL.

The chain carries TRBV21-1 and TRBJ2-6; the table's D gene call, TRBD2, was not cross checked with the DNA. TRBV21-1 is termed a pseudogene. The CDR3 is 18 residues long. The CDR3 coding sequence is TGTGCCAGCAGTGGGGTCGGGGCGGAGGGCTCTGGGGCCAACGTCCTGACTTTC. It codes for CASSGVGAEGSGANVLTF.

The rearrangement uses TRBV19 and TRBJ1-5; 7 bases line up with TRBD1. The V and J ends lost 1 base and 5 bases, in that order; junction bases with no gene match: 8. Germline V CDR1 and CDR2: LNHDA, SQIVND (reference sequence). This CDR3 has 16 amino acids. The CDR3 DNA follows: TGTGCCAGTAGTATAGTAACCCCTGGGACAGATCAGCCCCAGCATTTT. Protein: CASSIVTPGTDQPQHF.

Points on this clone: A read error may produce the germline difference seen at one junction end. The same CDR3 is also encoded by other DNA sequences in this sample. The genes are TRBV10-2 and TRBJ1-1, with 7 bases fitting TRBD1. The CDR3 totals 14 residues. The germline V gene encodes CDR1 WSHSY and CDR2 SAAADI. The CDR3 region has the DNA TGCGCCAGCAGGTATACAGGGGCGAACACTGAAGCGTTCTTT. The encoded protein is CASRYTGANTEAFF.

The V call is TRBV28, the J call TRBJ2-2, with 8 bases identical to TRBD2. With 5 bases clipped from V and 5 bases from J, the junction kept 1 base outside the gene matches. The germline V gene encodes CDR1 MDHEN and CDR2 SYDVKM. This CDR3 comprises 13 residues. CDR3 region: CASSRGGTGELFF. CDR3 in DNA: TGTGCCAGCAGTCGGGGGGGGACCGGGGAGCTGTTTTTT.